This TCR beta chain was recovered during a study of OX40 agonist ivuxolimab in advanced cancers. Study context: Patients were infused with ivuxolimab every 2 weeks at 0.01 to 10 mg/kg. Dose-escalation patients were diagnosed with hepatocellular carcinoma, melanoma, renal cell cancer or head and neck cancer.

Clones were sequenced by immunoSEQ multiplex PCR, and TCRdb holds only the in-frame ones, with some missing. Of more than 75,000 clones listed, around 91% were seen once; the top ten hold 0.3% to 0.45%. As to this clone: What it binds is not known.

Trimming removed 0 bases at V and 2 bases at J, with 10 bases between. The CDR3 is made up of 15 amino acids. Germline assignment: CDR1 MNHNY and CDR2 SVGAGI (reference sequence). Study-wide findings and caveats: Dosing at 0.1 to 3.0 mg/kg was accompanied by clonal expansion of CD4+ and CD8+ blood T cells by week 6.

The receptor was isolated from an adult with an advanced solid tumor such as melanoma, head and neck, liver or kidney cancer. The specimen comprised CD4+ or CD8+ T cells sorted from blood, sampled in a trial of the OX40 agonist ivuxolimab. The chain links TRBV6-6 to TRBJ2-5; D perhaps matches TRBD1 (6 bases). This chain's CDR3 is CASSYSGTRQETQYF. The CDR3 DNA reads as TGTGCCAGCAGTTACTCGGGGACAAGACAAGAGACCCAGTACTTC.